Listed below are T cell receptor beta chains from one sample, sequenced in a study of long-term antiretroviral therapy in people with HIV. Only in-frame clones appear in the TCRdb table, and some are missing; sequencing was by immunoSEQ multiplex PCR. Of roughly 25,000 clones listed, approximately 81% are singletons. Sequencing was performed on unsorted PBMCs, taken 2.3 years after starting antiretroviral therapy. These receptors were obtained from a man aged 35-49 years with HIV. CDR3s include the opening cysteine and the closing phenylalanine or tryptophan. D genes are given only for firm matches. Clone size is shown for a subset of rows, as once, few, many or a class of expanded clone.

TRBJ1-1,TRBV2,NA,TRBD1,CASRDRGYTEAFF,TGTGCCAGCAGGGACAGGGGTTACACTGAAGCTTTCTTT
TRBJ2-7,TRBV5-6,NA,NA,CASSHGGLDEQYF,TGTGCCAGCAGCCACGGGGGTTTGGACGAGCAGTACTTC
TRBJ2-1,TRBV11-2,NA,NA,CASSLGLSGGPYNEQFF,TGTGCCAGCAGCTTAGGGCTCTCCGGGGGGCCCTACAATGAGCAGTTCTTC
TRBJ2-4,TRBV11-2,NA,TRBD1,CASSLGPDRGINIQYF,TGTGCCAGCAGCTTAGGCCCTGACAGGGGTATTAACATTCAGTACTTC
TRBJ1-2,TRBV29-1,NA,NA,CSVLARLPGGGYTF,TGCAGCGTTTTGGCCAGATTACCGGGGGGTGGCTACACCTTC
TRBJ1-5,TRBV6-5,NA,NA,CASSYYFGQPQHF,TGTGCCAGCAGTTACTACTTTGGGCAGCCCCAGCATTTT
TRBJ1-3,TRBV6-1,NA,TRBD1,CASRTGGGNTIYF,TGTGCCAGCCGGACAGGGGGCGGAAACACCATATATTTT
TRBJ1-1,TRBV5-8,NA,NA,CASSLGRLEAFF,TGTGCCAGCAGCCTTGGGAGGTTGGAAGCTTTCTTT
TRBJ1-2,TRBV9,NA,NA,CASLPGAEGYGYTF,TGTGCTAGCCTCCCGGGGGCAGAAGGTTATGGCTACACCTTC
TRBJ2-7,TRBV11-2,NA,TRBD2,CASSLTAGGKAYEQYF,TGTGCCAGCAGCTTAACGGCGGGGGGGAAGGCCTACGAGCAGTACTTC
TRBJ2-4,TRBV6-1,NA,NA,CASSENRDIQYF,TGTGCCAGCAGTGAAAATCGGGACATTCAGTACTTC
TRBJ1-1,TRBV5-4,NA,TRBD1,CASSPGTGAWGDTEAFF,TGTGCCAGCAGCCCCGGGACAGGGGCATGGGGGGACACTGAAGCTTTCTTT
TRBJ1-2,TRBV5-1,NA,NA,CASSLEAFNYGYTF,TGCGCCAGCAGCTTGGAGGCTTTTAACTATGGCTACACCTTC
TRBJ1-1,TRBV7-5,NA,NA,CVRRKSRGSDTEAFF,TGTGTCAGACGGAAGTCGAGGGGTTCGGACACTGAAGCTTTCTTT
TRBJ2-7,TRBV5-1,NA,TRBD2,CASSGGLAGGSYEQYF,TGCGCCAGCAGCGGGGGACTAGCGGGAGGCTCCTACGAGCAGTACTTC
TRBJ2-1,TRBV7-2,NA,TRBD1,CASSLEGTGWSNEQFF,TGTGCCAGCAGCTTAGAAGGGACAGGATGGAGCAATGAGCAGTTCTTC
TRBJ2-1,TRBV27,NA,TRBD2,CASSPARLAGVDNEQFF,TGTGCCAGCAGTCCCGCCCGACTAGCGGGGGTAGACAATGAGCAGTTCTTC
TRBJ2-7,TRBV7-8,few,NA,CASSEGAGISYEQYF,TGTGCCAGCAGCGAAGGTGCGGGAATCTCCTACGAGCAGTACTTC
TRBJ1-2,TRBV6-1,few,NA,CASSERGIWGGYTF,TGTGCCAGCAGTGAACGAGGGATTTGGGGTGGCTACACCTTC
TRBJ2-3,TRBV7-8,NA,NA,CASSEGLDTQYF,TGTGCCAGCAGCGAAGGACTTGATACGCAGTATTTT
TRBJ2-7,TRBV4-2,once,TRBD1,CASSQDPRTGIYEQYF,TGTGCCAGCAGCCAAGATCCCCGGACAGGGATCTACGAGCAGTACTTC
TRBJ2-7,TRBV6-1,NA,NA,CASSDRPRYEQYF,TGTGCCAGCAGTGATCGACCCCGGTACGAGCAGTACTTC
TRBJ1-1,TRBV11-2,NA,TRBD1,CASSPGTGGYTEAFF,TGTGCCAGCAGCCCCGGGACAGGGGGCTATACTGAAGCTTTCTTT
TRBJ2-7,TRBV28,NA,NA,CASSSLVAGSYEQYF,TGTGCCAGCAGCTCTCTAGTTGCCGGGTCCTACGAGCAGTACTTC
TRBJ1-1,TRBV19,few,NA,CASTSQHSLENTEAFF,TGTGCCAGTACTTCGCAACACTCGCTTGAAAACACTGAAGCTTTCTTT
TRBJ1-1,TRBV15,NA,NA,CATSRERSNTEAFF,TGTGCCACCAGCAGAGAGAGATCGAACACTGAAGCTTTCTTT
TRBJ2-7,TRBV18,NA,TRBD2,CASSRGGSSYEQYF,TGTGCCAGCTCACGGGGCGGGAGCTCCTACGAGCAGTACTTC
TRBJ2-7,TRBV6-1,NA,NA,CASSDGRGYEQYF,TGTGCCAGCAGTGACGGCAGGGGCTACGAGCAGTACTTC
TRBJ1-1,TRBV1,NA,NA,CTSSQDKRTGVRGNTEAFF,TGCACCAGCAGCCAAGATAAGCGGACAGGGGTGAGGGGGAACACTGAAGCTTTCTTT
TRBJ1-3,TRBV7-8,NA,TRBD1,CASSSLDRDGNTIYF,TGTGCCAGCAGCTCGCTCGACAGGGACGGAAACACCATATATTTT
TRBJ1-1,TRBV10-3,NA,TRBD1,CAISESRQGPEAFF,TGTGCCATCAGTGAGTCAAGACAGGGCCCTGAAGCTTTCTTT
TRBJ2-4,TRBV10-2,NA,NA,CASSESQTQAKNIQYF,TGCGCCAGCAGTGAGTCGCAGACTCAAGCCAAAAACATTCAGTACTTC
TRBJ1-5,TRBV5-5,NA,NA,CASSLSSNQPQHF,TGTGCCAGCAGCTTGAGTAGTAATCAGCCCCAGCATTTT
TRBJ2-6,TRBV5-1,NA,TRBD2,CASSLAVTSGTGSGANVLTF,TGCGCCAGCAGCTTGGCGGTGACTAGCGGGACGGGGTCTGGGGCCAACGTCCTGACTTTC
TRBJ2-1,TRBV19,once,NA,CASSTSARGYNEQFF,TGTGCCAGTAGTACCTCGGCCAGGGGCTACAATGAGCAGTTCTTC
TRBJ1-1,TRBV7-2,NA,NA,CASSLAGGAFF,TGTGCCAGCAGCTTAGCGGGGGGAGCTTTCTTT
TRBJ2-2,TRBV7-7,NA,NA,CAAGGQGNTGELFF,TGTGCCGCGGGGGGACAGGGCAACACCGGGGAGCTGTTTTTT